This passage covers 20 T cell receptor beta chains from one sample sequenced in a study of human T cells and chemical hapten exposure. Sample time point: patch test 2, 6 weeks after DPC sensitization. Treatment here: therapeutic diphenylcyclopropenone sensitization with weekly scalp DPC. MiXCR was run by TCRdb on the RACE reads, yielding one entry per CDR3 protein. The top ten clones hold 1.3% to 1.5% of a sample with over 130,000 distinct CDR3 sequences, roughly 12% of them seen once. Sample: whole blood, taken in connection with sensitization to the hapten diphenylcyclopropenone (DPC). The receptors stem from a woman aged 45-65 years with alopecia areata. Some clones in this sample may be carry-over from other donors' samples.

At least ten counts were recorded for this clonotype. The chain combines TRBV3-1 with TRBJ1-3, with a weak D call TRBD1 (5 bases). Trimming took 2 bases from V and 0 from J, leaving 11 bases between them. Germline lookup yields CDR1 LGHDT and CDR2 YNNKEL (reference sequence). The CDR3 loop spans 16 amino acids. In DNA form, the CDR3 reads TGTGCCAGCAGCCAATTTAGGGGTAGCTCTGGAAACACCATATATTTT. Translation: CASSQFRGSSGNTIYF.

V is TRBV30 and J is TRBJ2-1; 15 nucleotides agree with TRBD2. CDR1 and CDR2 from the germline V gene are GTSNPN and SVGIG (reference sequence). The CDR3 runs 19 residues. V trimming: 3 bases; J trimming: 6 bases; junction bases outside the gene matches: 15. As DNA, the CDR3 is TGTGCCTGGAGCCCCCGGACTAGCGGGAGGGCTAAGAGGAGCAATGAGCAGTTCTTC. This sequence encodes CAWSPRTSGRAKRSNEQFF.

The chain couples TRBV18 to TRBJ1-5; D remains unclear. V lost 1 base to trimming and J lost 2 bases, with 15 bases between them. Per the germline V gene, CDR1 is KGHSH and CDR2 is LQKENI. The CDR3 sequence is 17 residues long. Here the CDR3 DNA reads TGTGCCAGCTCACCACTCGGAAAGGGCCGCGGCAATCAGCCCCAGCATTTT. Residues: CASSPLGKGRGNQPQHF.

This clonotype was seen a few times. V and J are TRBV29-1 and TRBJ2-3, with D uncertain. The CDR3 runs 13 residues. V was cut by 3 bases and J by 0 bases, with 7 bases left in between. Germline CDR1 SQVTM, CDR2 ANQGSEA. CDR3 nucleotides: TGCAGCGTTGAGCTCCCTAGCACAGATACGCAGTATTTT. This gives the protein CSVELPSTDTQYF.

The chain employs TRBV29-1 and TRBJ2-7, with a tentative D call TRBD1 (7 bases). Trimming took 6 bases from V and 2 from J, leaving 17 bases between them. CDR3 length equals 14 residues. Per germline, CDR1 SQVTM and CDR2 ANQGSEA. This CDR3 is CSVPAGGLPYEQYF. CDR3 bases: TGCAGCGTGCCGGCAGGGGGGCTCCCCTACGAGCAGTACTTC.

This clonotype has only a few counts. The rearrangement uses TRBV7-2 and TRBJ1-1; D unresolved. The CDR3 sequence is 14 residues long. The germline V and J ends were trimmed by 3 bases and 3 bases, with 11 bases remaining between them. Germline V gene sequence: CDR1 SGHTA, CDR2 FQGNSA. The CDR3 DNA is TGTGCCAGCAGCTTGTGGGAGGGTGACACTGAAGCTTTCTTT. Its translation: CASSLWEGDTEAFF.

The sample holds many counts of this clonotype. This rearrangement joins TRBV27 to TRBJ1-1; 7 bases line up with TRBD1. V lost 5 bases and J lost 7; bases outside the gene matches: 7. Germline values: CDR1 MNHEY, CDR2 SMNVEV (reference sequence). The CDR3 contains 13 residues. DNA for the CDR3: TGTGCCAGCAGTGTCACAGGGGCGGGTGAAGCTTTCTTT. Protein: CASSVTGAGEAFF.

This clonotype has a handful of counts. This chain connects TRBV6-5 to TRBJ2-7, with D possibly being TRBD2 (6 bases). This CDR3 contains 16 residues. Germline CDR1 and CDR2: MNHEY and SVGAGI. The V end lost 5 bases, the J end lost 0 bases, and 17 bases lay between the germline ends. CDR3 sequence (DNA): TGTGCCAGCAGTCCTACCGGGACTGCCGACTCCTACGAGCAGTACTTC. Its translation: CASSPTGTADSYEQYF.

The chain is built from TRBV28 and TRBJ1-5, with a tentative D call TRBD1 (5 bases). Trimming took off 8 bases at V and 4 bases at J, with 6 bases between the two ends. Germline CDR1 is MDHEN and CDR2 is SYDVKM. This CDR3 spans 11 amino acids. The CDR3 DNA follows: TGTGCCAGCGAGGGGAATCAGCCCCAGCATTTT. Translated, it gives CASEGNQPQHF.

The rearrangement joins TRBV11-2 to TRBJ2-3; weak D call: TRBD2 (6 bases). Trimming cost V 0 bases and J 5 bases, with 12 bases left between them. CDR3 length equals 15 residues. Germline lookup yields CDR1 SGHAT and CDR2 FQNNGV. The CDR3 loop is CASSLDPQTRDTQYF. Here the CDR3 DNA reads TGTGCCAGCAGCTTAGATCCCCAGACTAGAGATACGCAGTATTTT. The full variable domain, completed using reference TRBV11-2 and TRBJ2-3, is EAGVAQSPRYKIIEKRQSVAFWCNPISGHATLYWYQQILGQGPKLLIQFQNNGVVDDSQLPKDRFSAERLKGVDSTLKIQPAKLEDSAVYLCASSLDPQTRDTQYFGPGTRLTVL.

This clonotype was seen once. This chain links TRBV28 with TRBJ2-7, with TRBD2 as a possible D gene (6 bases). Germline V gene lookup returns CDR1 MDHEN and CDR2 SYDVKM. Deletions cut 6 bases from V and 3 bases from J, with 9 bases between. The CDR3 has 12 amino acids. CDR3: CASSGTFYEQYF. The CDR3 DNA reads as TGTGCCAGCAGCGGGACTTTCTACGAGCAGTACTTC.

The genes are TRBV27 and TRBJ1-3; D unresolved. CDR1 is MNHEY, CDR2 SMNVEV, per germline (reference sequence). V was shortened by 8 bases and J by 0 bases, with 8 bases between the two germline ends. The CDR3 contains 13 residues. The CDR3 loop is CASRPSSGNTIYF. The CDR3 DNA is TGTGCCAGCCGACCAAGCTCTGGAAACACCATATATTTT.

The rearrangement links TRBV12-3 or TRBV12-4 to TRBJ2-7, with D unresolved. V gave up 5 bases and J gave up 0 bases, with 5 bases separating them. The CDR3 extends over 12 amino acids. The CDR3 DNA reads TGTGCCAGCAGTACCAGCTCCTACGAGCAGTACTTC. Translating gives CASSTSSYEQYF.

This clonotype has only a few counts. J is TRBJ2-2 and V is TRBV24-1, with TRBD1 identical over 7 bases. V was pared by 3 bases and J by 6 bases, with 12 bases of the junction left unmatched. Germline assignment: CDR1 KGHDR and CDR2 SFDVKD. This CDR3 contains 17 residues. CDR3 bases: TGTGCCACCAGTGATGGTCCCCTGACAGGGTGGGCCGGGGAGCTGTTTTTT. Amino acids: CATSDGPLTGWAGELFF.

At least ten counts were recorded for this clonotype. The chain uses TRBV28 and TRBJ2-7; the D gene is possibly TRBD2 (6 bases). Germline V gene lookup returns CDR1 MDHEN and CDR2 SYDVKM. Trimming cost V 2 bases and J 2 bases, with 13 bases left between them. This CDR3 has 15 amino acids. The CDR3 is CASSLAGSLTYEQYF. In DNA, the CDR3 is TGTGCCAGCAGTTTAGCGGGGAGTCTGACCTACGAGCAGTACTTC.

This clonotype has only a few counts. The CDR3, as DNA: TGCGCCAGCAGCGTCCGGGACGGACTCTCTGGGGCCAACGTCCTGACTTTC. Translated: CASSVRDGLSGANVLTF. The chain employs TRBV5-1 and TRBJ2-6; D is possibly TRBD1 or TRBD2 (5 bases each). Looked up from germline, CDR1 is SGHRS and CDR2 is YFSETQ. The CDR3 extends over 17 amino acids. The V and J ends lost 4 bases and 0 bases respectively, with 14 bases between them.

A few counts support this clonotype. The chain employs TRBV5-5 and TRBJ1-1; D not resolved. With 4 bases removed from V and 1 base from J, the gap between germline ends came to 11 bases. The CDR3 is made up of 14 amino acids. Germline CDR1 and CDR2: SGHKS and YYEKEE (reference sequence). CDR3 loop: CASSLPLPNTEAFF. Written as DNA, the CDR3 is TGTGCCAGCAGCCTCCCGCTTCCGAACACTGAAGCTTTCTTT.

This chain connects TRBV12-3 or TRBV12-4 to TRBJ1-6; 8 nucleotides line up with TRBD1. After removal of 5 bases from V and 9 bases from J, the junction contained 12 bases not matched to a gene. The CDR3 length is 16 residues. The CDR3 DNA sequence: TGTGCCAGCAGTCCCTGGACAGGGAGTAGTATTTCACCCCTCCACTTT. It is translated as CASSPWTGSSISPLHF.

A few counts support this clonotype. The chain recombines TRBV21-1 with TRBJ2-4; the D segment call TRBD2 is taken from the table without a DNA check. TRBV21-1 is a known pseudogene. The CDR3 is 20 residues long. CDR3 residues: CASSKGGLAGGPRAKNIQYF. The DNA for the CDR3 is TGTGCCAGCAGCAAAGGGGGACTAGCGGGAGGTCCAAGGGCCAAAAACATTCAGTACTTC.

The chain links TRBV7-3 to TRBJ2-2; TRBD2 matches at 10 bases. The CDR3 extends over 15 amino acids. Germline trimming cut 6 bases from V and 6 bases from J; bases unmatched to any gene: 7. Germline lookup yields CDR1 SGHTA and CDR2 FQGTGA. This CDR3 is CASRATSGVAGELFF. CDR3 DNA sequence: TGTGCCAGCAGAGCCACTAGCGGGGTGGCCGGGGAGCTGTTTTTT.